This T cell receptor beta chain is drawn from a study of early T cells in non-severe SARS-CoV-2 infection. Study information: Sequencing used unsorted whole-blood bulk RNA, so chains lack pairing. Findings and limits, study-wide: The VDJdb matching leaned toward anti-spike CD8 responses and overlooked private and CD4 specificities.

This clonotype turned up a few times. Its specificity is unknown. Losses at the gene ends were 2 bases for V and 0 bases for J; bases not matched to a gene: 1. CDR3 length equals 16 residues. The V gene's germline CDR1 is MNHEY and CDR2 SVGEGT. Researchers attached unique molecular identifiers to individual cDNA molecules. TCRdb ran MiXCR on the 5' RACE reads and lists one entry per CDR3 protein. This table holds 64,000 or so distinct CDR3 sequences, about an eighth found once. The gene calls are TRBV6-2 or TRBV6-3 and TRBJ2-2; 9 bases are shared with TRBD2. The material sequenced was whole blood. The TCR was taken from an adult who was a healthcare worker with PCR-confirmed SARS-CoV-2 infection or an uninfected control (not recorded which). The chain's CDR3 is CASSYRGGANTGELFF. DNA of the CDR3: TGTGCCAGCAGTTACCGCGGGGGGGCGAACACCGGGGAGCTGTTTTTT.